Shown below are 10 T cell receptor beta chains from a single sample sequenced in a study of CD8+CD57+ T cells in acquired aplastic anemia (dated by TCRdb to 2017 to 2018). Sequencing instrument: Illumina HiSeq 2000. Profiling of TCR beta VDJ combinations and CDR3 sequences used genomic DNA as the template. Starting from the raw public reads, TCRdb applied fastp trimming at Q25, assembled clones with MiXCR and retained in-frame beta chains. CDR3 protein sequences are deduplicated, and each keeps its most common genes and DNA. The table for this sample lists 150,000 to 200,000 distinct CDR3 sequences; around half of them were counted only once. The top ten constitute around 9.7% of the sample. Patients chosen for sequencing had shown expansion of CD8+CD57+ cells by flow cytometry. The sample was sorted CD4+, CD8+, or CD8+CD57+ T cells (not recorded which) from PBMCs. These receptors were obtained from a human donor with aplastic anemia.

This clonotype was seen only a few times. This chain links TRBV30 with TRBJ2-3, with TRBD2 matching over 7 bases. Germline CDR1 is GTSNPN and CDR2 is SVGIG (reference sequence). CDR3 length equals 15 residues. V lost 1 base to trimming and J lost 0 bases; unmatched junction nucleotides: 4. The DNA for the CDR3 is TGTGCCTGGAGTGCCGGACTAGGAAGCACAGATACGCAGTATTTT. Translating gives CAWSAGLGSTDTQYF.

In its sample, this clonotype is medium-sized. The chain is built from TRBV7-2 and TRBJ2-7; maybe TRBD1 (6 bases). This CDR3 region has 12 residues. The V gene's germline CDR1 is SGHTA and CDR2 FQGNSA. V was cut by 5 bases and J by 4 bases, with 9 bases left in between. The CDR3, as DNA: TGTGCCAGCAGCAAAACAGGGTACGAGCAGTACTTC. Protein sequence: CASSKTGYEQYF.

This clonotype was seen many times. The V and J genes are TRBV2 and TRBJ2-2, with 7 bases aligning to TRBD2. Trimming cost V 6 bases and J 1 base; bases outside gene matches: 8. Germline CDR1 SNHLY, CDR2 FYNNEI. This CDR3 has 16 residues. CDR3 protein: CASRGGELLNTGELFF. CDR3 in DNA: TGTGCCAGCAGGGGGGGGGAATTATTGAACACCGGGGAGCTGTTTTTT.

V usage is TRBV24-1 and J usage is TRBJ2-7; 7 positions match TRBD1. Germline V gives CDR1 KGHDR, CDR2 SFDVKD. Unmatched junction bases numbered 12, after V lost 8 bases and J lost 6 bases. This CDR3 is built from 14 residues. The DNA of the CDR3 is TGTGCCACCACCTGGACAGGTTTAAAACGCGAGCAGTACTTC. It is translated as CATTWTGLKREQYF.

This clonotype was recorded at least ten times. The chain joins TRBV7-2 to TRBJ2-5; the D call may be TRBD1 or TRBD2 (5 bases each). The ends were cut back, 8 bases at V and 5 bases at J, with 18 bases in the middle. Germline V gives CDR1 SGHTA, CDR2 FQGNSA. The length of the CDR3 is 14 residues. CDR3 loop: CASGGGQAGETQYF. DNA for the CDR3: TGTGCCAGCGGAGGCGGACAAGCAGGGGAGACCCAGTACTTC.

The gene calls are TRBV6-1 and TRBJ2-7; the D gene could be TRBD1 or TRBD2 (5 bases each). The CDR3 length is 14 residues. Germline V CDR1 and CDR2: MNHNS, SASEGT. Deletions cut 6 bases from V and 3 bases from J, with 15 bases between. CDR3 residues: CASSRARAGYEQYF. CDR3 bases: TGTGCCAGCAGCAGGGCGCGGGCCGGCTACGAGCAGTACTTC.

The chain carries TRBV24-1 and TRBJ2-2; 8 bases are shared with TRBD1. V was clipped by 6 bases and J by 5 bases; unmatched bases: 7. The CDR3 runs 15 residues. Germline CDR1 reads KGHDR; CDR2 reads SFDVKD. This CDR3 reads CATSSGGEDTGELFF. In nucleotides, the CDR3 is TGTGCCACCAGTTCAGGGGGCGAAGATACCGGGGAGCTGTTTTTT.

With respect to this clonotype: Its ends do not fully match the called genes, so a read error is possible. The chain is built from TRBV7-7 and TRBJ2-3; 8 bases line up with TRBD2. CDR3 length equals 15 residues. Germline V gene lookup returns CDR1 SSHAT and CDR2 FNYEAQ (reference sequence). The CDR3, as DNA: TGTGCTAGCAGCCCCAGCGGGGGTGGCACAGATACGCAGTATTTT. As protein: CASSPSGGGTDTQYF.

The CDR3 reads CSAPRGGGPEQFF. The CDR3 coding sequence is TGCAGTGCCCCCCGCGGTGGTGGCCCTGAGCAGTTCTTC. The gene calls are TRBV20-1 and TRBJ2-1; D not resolved. The V gene lost 6 bases and the J gene lost 9 bases, with 18 bases spanning the gap. The CDR3 spans 13 residues. Germline V gene data show CDR1 as DFQATT and CDR2 as SNEGSKA (reference sequence).

This clonotype has ten or more counts. The V call is TRBV10-1, the J call TRBJ2-7; 15 bases align to TRBD2. Per germline, CDR1 WNHNN and CDR2 SYGVQD (reference sequence). The CDR3 is 16 amino acids. V lost 2 bases to trimming and J lost 5 bases; unmatched junction nucleotides: 4. CDR3 bases: TGCGCCAGCAGTGAGGGGACTAGCGGGAGGATCGACGAGCAGTACTTC. This translates into CASSEGTSGRIDEQYF.